The clone carrying this T cell receptor (beta chain) came up a few times. The entry originates in a study of CD8+ T cells in alopecia areata. Study-level background: Tofacitinib ran 6 to 18 months, followed by 6 months off drug.

Obtained from alopecia areata patients were lesional scalp punch biopsies along with peripheral blood. Sequencing used cDNA as its template, made by extracting RNA and reverse transcribing it. Profiling relied on immunoSEQ multiplex PCR, and the TCRdb table lists in-frame clones only, not all of them. Altogether 170,000 or so clones are present, roughly 60% being singletons, with the ten largest covering 1.5% to 2%. J lost 5 bases, V lost 7 bases, and 14 bases had no gene match. The CDR3 is 16 residues long. The germline gives CDR1 MGHRA, CDR2 YSYEKL. The receptor was isolated from a human donor with alopecia areata. The starting material was CD4+ T cells sorted from blood, obtained at week 0. The chain carries TRBV4-1 and TRBJ2-3; TRBD2 agrees at 8 bases. The CDR3 protein is CASTPGGGPLGDTQYF. The DNA of the CDR3 is TGCGCCAGCACCCCCGGGGGGGGCCCTTTAGGAGATACGCAGTATTTT.